This T cell receptor (beta chain) is drawn from a study of CD8 T cells in ankylosing spondylitis. General study points: Ankylosing spondylitis blood appeared to carry a characteristic TCR beta motif of roughly eight highly homologous variants. Reportedly, matched ankylosing spondylitis synovial fluid was significantly enriched for disease-linked clones. As for the disease-linked clones, they showed a CD8+ phenotype and occurred at relatively low frequencies in peripheral blood.

This clonotype appeared a few times. The antigen remains undetermined. V was clipped by 6 bases and J by 2 bases, with 10 bases between them. There are 13 residues in the CDR3. Germline loops: CDR1 MNHNY, CDR2 SVGAGI (reference sequence). Molecular-barcoded quantitative 5'-RACE produced these TCR beta libraries. TCRdb itself ran the 5' RACE reads through MiXCR, one entry per CDR3 protein. Of around 300,000 distinct CDR3 sequences in the sample, roughly 14% are singletons; the top ten hold about 1.1%. The TCR sequence derives from a male donor with ankylosing spondylitis or in good health (not recorded which). The material sequenced was blood, either unsorted or a sorted T cell fraction (not recorded which). This chain uses TRBV6-6 with TRBJ1-1; D may be TRBD1 (6 bases). The CDR3 loop is CASSQGFNTEAFF. The CDR3 bases are TGTGCCAGCAGCCAGGGGTTTAACACTGAAGCTTTCTTT.